What follows describes a single T cell receptor (beta chain). Its specificity is not known. Preparing the TCRbeta library involved the use of unique molecular identifiers. A single record per CDR3 protein comes from TCRdb applying MiXCR to the PCR reads. Of about 600,000 distinct CDR3 sequences in the sample, 23% were seen once. This entry belongs to a study of T-cell reconstitution after alpha-beta-depleted transplantation in children. Broader study findings: Most T-cell counts and diversity one year after the transplant came from T cells that were newly produced. After transplant, high TCRbeta diversity at day 60 in some patients arose from surviving recipient T cells and thymic progenitors.

This TCR was sampled from a boy in the first two years of life who had a stem cell transplant for acute myeloid leukemia, so the T cells may come from the graft donor. The sample here was PBMCs, mostly from graft donor cells, taken 360 days after TCRalphabeta/CD19-depleted stem cell transplant.

The CDR3 DNA reads as TGCAGTGCTAGGATCGGGACCGCGATATCAGGCTACACCTTC. It encodes CSARIGTAISGYTF. The V gene is TRBV20-1, the J gene TRBJ1-2; D may be TRBD1 (5 bases). This CDR3 has 14 amino acids. V lost 3 bases and J lost 8, with 19 bases in between. CDR1 and CDR2 from the germline V gene are DFQATT and SNEGSKA (reference sequence).